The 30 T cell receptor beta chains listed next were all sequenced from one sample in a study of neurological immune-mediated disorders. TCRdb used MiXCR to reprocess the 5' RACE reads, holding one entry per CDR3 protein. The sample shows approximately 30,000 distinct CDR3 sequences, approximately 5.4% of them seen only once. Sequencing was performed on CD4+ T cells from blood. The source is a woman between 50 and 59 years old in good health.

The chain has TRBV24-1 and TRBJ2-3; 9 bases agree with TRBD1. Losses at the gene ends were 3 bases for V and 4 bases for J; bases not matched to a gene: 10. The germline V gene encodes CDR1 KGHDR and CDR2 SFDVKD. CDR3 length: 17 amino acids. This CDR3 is CATSDPQGAPISDTQYF. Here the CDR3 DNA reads TGTGCCACCAGTGATCCACAGGGGGCTCCAATATCAGATACGCAGTATTTT.

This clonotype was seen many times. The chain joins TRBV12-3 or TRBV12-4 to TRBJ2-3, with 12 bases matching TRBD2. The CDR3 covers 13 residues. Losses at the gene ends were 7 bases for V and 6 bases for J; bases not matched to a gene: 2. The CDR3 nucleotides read TGTGCCAGCATTCTAGCGGGGGGGGATACGCAGTATTTT. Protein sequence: CASILAGGDTQYF.

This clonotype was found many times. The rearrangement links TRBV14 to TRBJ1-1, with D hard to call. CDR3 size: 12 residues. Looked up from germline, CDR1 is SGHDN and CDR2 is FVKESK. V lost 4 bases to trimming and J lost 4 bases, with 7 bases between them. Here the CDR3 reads CASSLKVTEAFF. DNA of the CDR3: TGTGCCAGCAGCCTCAAAGTCACTGAAGCTTTCTTT.

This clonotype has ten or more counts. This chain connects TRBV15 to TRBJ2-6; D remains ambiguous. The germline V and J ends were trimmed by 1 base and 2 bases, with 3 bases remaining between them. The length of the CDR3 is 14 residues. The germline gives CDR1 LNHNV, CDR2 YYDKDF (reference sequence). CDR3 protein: CATSRAAGANVLTF. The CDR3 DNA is TGTGCCACCAGCAGAGCTGCTGGGGCCAACGTCCTGACTTTC.

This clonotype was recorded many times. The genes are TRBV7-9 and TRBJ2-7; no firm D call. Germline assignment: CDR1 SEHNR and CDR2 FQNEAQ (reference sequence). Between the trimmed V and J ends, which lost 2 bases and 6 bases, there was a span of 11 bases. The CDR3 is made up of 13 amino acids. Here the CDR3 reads CASSLRTGSEQYF. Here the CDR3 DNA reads TGTGCCAGCAGCTTACGTACCGGATCCGAGCAGTACTTC.

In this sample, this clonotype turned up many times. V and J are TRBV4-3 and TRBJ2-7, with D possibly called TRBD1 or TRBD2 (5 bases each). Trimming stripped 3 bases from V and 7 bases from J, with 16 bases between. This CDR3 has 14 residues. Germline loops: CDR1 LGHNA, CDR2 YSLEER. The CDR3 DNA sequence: TGCGCCAGCAGCCAGGGAGTCGGGACGGAAGAGCAGTACTTC. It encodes CASSQGVGTEEQYF.

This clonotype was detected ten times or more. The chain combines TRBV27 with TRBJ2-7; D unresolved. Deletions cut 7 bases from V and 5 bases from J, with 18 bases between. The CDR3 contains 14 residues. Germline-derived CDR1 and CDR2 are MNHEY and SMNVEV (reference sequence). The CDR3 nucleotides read TGTGCCAGCATTTGCCTTATCTGGGCCAACGAGCAGTACTTC. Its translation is CASICLIWANEQYF.

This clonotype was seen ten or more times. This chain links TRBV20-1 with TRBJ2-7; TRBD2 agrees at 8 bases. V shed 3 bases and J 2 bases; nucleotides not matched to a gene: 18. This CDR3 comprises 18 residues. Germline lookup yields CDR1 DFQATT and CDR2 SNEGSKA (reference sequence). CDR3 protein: CSASMGAGGRRAPYEQYF. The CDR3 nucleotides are TGCAGTGCTAGTATGGGGGCGGGGGGTCGGAGGGCTCCCTACGAGCAGTACTTC.

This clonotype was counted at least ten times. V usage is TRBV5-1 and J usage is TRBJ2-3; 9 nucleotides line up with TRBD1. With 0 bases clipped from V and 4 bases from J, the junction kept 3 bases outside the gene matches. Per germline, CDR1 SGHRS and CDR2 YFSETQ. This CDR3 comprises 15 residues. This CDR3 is CASSLDGQGSDTQYF. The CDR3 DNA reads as TGCGCCAGCAGCTTGGATGGACAGGGGTCAGATACGCAGTATTTT.

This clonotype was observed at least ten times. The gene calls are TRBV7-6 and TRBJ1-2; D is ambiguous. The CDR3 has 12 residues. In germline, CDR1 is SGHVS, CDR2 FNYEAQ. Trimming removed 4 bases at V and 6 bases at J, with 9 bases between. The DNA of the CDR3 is TGTGCCAGCAGCTCACCGGGAAATGGCTACACCTTC. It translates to CASSSPGNGYTF.

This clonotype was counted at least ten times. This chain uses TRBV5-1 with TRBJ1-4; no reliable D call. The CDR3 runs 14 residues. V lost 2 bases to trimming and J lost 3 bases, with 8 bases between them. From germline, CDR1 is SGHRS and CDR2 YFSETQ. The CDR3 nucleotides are TGCGCCAGCAGCTTTTCGGCCCCTAATGAAAAACTGTTTTTT. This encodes CASSFSAPNEKLFF.

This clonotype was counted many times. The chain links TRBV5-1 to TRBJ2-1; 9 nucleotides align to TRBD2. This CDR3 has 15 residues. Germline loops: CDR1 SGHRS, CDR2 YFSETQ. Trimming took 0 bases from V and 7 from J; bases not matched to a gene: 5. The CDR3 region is CASSLGVAGANEQFF. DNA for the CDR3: TGCGCCAGCAGCTTGGGGGTAGCGGGAGCAAATGAGCAGTTCTTC.

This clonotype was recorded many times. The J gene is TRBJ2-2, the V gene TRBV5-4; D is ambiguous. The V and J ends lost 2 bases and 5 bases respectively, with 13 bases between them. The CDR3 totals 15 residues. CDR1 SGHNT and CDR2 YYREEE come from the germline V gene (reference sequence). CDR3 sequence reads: CASSLGPTETGELFF. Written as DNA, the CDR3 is TGTGCCAGCAGCTTAGGACCCACGGAGACCGGGGAGCTGTTTTTT. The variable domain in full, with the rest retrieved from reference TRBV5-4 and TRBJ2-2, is ETGVTQSPTHLIKTRGQQVTLRCSSQSGHNTVSWYQQALGQGPQFIFQYYREEENGRGNFPPRFSGLQFPNYSSELNVNALELDDSALYLCASSLGPTETGELFFGEGSRLTVL.

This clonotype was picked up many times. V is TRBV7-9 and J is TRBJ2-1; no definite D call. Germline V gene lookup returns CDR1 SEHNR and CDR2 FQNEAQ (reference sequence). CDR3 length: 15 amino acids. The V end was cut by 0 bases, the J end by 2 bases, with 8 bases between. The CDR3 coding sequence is TGTGCCAGCAGCTTAGCTGGGAACCCCTACAATGAGCAGTTCTTC. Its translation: CASSLAGNPYNEQFF.

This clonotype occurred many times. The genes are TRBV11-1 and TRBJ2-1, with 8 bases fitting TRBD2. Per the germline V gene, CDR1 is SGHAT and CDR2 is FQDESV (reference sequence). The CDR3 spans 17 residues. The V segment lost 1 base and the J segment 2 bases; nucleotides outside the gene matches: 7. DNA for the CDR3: TGTGCCAGCAGCTTAGGGGGCGGGAGGTACACCTACAATGAGCAGTTCTTC. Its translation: CASSLGGGRYTYNEQFF.

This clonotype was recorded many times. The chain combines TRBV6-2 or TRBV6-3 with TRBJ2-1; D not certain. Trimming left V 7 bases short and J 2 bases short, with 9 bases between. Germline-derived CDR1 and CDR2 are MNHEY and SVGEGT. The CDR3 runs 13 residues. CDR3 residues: CASTHPPYNEQFF. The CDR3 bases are TGTGCCAGCACCCACCCACCCTACAATGAGCAGTTCTTC.

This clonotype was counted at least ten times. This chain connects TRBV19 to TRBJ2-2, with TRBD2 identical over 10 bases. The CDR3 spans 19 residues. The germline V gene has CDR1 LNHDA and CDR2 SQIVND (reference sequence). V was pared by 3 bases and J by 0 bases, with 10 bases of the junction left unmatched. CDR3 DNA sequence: TGTGCCAGTAGTATCGGTAGCGGGAGGTTAAACGCGAACACCGGGGAGCTGTTTTTT. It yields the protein CASSIGSGRLNANTGELFF.

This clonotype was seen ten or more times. The CDR3 region has the DNA TGCGCCAGCCACCGAGGGACTAGTCTAGCCAAAAACATTCAGTACTTC. Translating gives CASHRGTSLAKNIQYF. The chain has TRBV5-1 and TRBJ2-4; 8 bases align to TRBD2. Germline trimming cut 7 bases from V and 0 bases from J; bases unmatched to any gene: 9. The CDR3 sequence is 16 residues long. CDR1 is SGHRS, CDR2 YFSETQ, per germline.

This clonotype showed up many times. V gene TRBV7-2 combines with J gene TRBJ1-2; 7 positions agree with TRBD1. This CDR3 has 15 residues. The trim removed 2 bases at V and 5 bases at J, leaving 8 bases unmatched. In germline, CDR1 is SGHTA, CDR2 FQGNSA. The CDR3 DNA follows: TGTGCCAGCAGCTTATCCCCCGACAGGGTTTATGGCTACACCTTC. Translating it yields CASSLSPDRVYGYTF. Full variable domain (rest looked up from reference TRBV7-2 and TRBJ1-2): GAGVSQSPSNKVTEKGKDVELRCDPISGHTALYWYRQSLGQGLEFLIYFQGNSAPDKSGLPSDRFSAERTGGSVSTLTIQRTQQEDSAVYLCASSLSPDRVYGYTFGSGTRLTVV.

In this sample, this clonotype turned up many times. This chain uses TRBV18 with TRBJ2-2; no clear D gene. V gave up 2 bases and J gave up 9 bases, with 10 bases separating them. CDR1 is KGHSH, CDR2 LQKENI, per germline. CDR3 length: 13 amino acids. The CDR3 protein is CASSPVRVRELFF. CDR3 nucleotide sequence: TGTGCCAGCTCACCAGTAAGGGTCCGGGAGCTGTTTTTT.

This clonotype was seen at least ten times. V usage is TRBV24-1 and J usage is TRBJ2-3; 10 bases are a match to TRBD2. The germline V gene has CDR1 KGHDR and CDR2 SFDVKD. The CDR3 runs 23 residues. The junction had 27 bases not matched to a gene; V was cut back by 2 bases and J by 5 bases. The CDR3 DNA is TGTGCCACCAGTGATTCTTTAGTAGAGGGTTCCCTAGTTATACGGACTAGCGGAGATACGCAGTATTTT. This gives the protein CATSDSLVEGSLVIRTSGDTQYF.

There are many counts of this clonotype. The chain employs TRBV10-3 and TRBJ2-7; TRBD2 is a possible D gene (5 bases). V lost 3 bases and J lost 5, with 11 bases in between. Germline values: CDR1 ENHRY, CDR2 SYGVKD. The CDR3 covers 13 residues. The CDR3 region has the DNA TGTGCCATCAGTGACGGGGTTAAGGACGAGCAGTACTTC. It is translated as CAISDGVKDEQYF.

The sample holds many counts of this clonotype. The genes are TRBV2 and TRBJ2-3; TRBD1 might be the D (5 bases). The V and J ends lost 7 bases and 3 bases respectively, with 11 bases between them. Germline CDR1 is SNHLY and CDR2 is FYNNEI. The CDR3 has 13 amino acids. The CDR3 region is CASKGAGTDTQYF. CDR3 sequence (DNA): TGTGCCAGCAAAGGGGCCGGGACAGATACGCAGTATTTT.

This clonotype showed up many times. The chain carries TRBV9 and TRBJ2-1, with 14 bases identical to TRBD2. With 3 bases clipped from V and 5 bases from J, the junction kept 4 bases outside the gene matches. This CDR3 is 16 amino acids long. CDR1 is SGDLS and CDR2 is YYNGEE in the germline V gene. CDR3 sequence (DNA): TGTGCCAGCAGCGATAGACTAGCGGGAGGGGACAATGAGCAGTTCTTC. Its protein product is CASSDRLAGGDNEQFF.

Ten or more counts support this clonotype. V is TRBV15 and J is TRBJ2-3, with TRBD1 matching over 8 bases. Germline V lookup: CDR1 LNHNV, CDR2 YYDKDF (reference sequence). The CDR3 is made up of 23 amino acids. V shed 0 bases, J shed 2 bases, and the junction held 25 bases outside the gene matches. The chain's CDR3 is CATSREGPSPRHKGGQATDTQYF. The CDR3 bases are TGTGCCACCAGCAGAGAGGGCCCTTCCCCCAGGCACAAAGGGGGACAGGCCACAGATACGCAGTATTTT.

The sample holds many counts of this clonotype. The CDR3 region is CASSQVDMGGVYNEQFF. The CDR3 DNA is TGCGCCAGCAGCCAAGTTGATATGGGGGGGGTGTACAATGAGCAGTTCTTC. The chain links TRBV4-1 to TRBJ2-1; 7 positions agree with TRBD2. With 1 base clipped from V and 4 bases from J, the junction kept 10 bases outside the gene matches. Germline CDR1 reads MGHRA; CDR2 reads YSYEKL. The CDR3 is 17 residues long.

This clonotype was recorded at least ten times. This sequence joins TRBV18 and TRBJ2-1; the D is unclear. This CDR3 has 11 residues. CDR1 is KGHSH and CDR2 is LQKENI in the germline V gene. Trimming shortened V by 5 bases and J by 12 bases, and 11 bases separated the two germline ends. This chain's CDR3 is CASSDTFGQFF. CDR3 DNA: TGTGCCAGCTCAGACACCTTCGGGCAGTTCTTC.

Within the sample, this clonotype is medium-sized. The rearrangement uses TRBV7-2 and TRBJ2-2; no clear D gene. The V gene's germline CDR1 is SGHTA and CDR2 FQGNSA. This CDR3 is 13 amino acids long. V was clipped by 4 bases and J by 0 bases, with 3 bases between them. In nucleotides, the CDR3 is TGTGCCAGCAGCTACCCGAACACCGGGGAGCTGTTTTTT. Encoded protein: CASSYPNTGELFF.

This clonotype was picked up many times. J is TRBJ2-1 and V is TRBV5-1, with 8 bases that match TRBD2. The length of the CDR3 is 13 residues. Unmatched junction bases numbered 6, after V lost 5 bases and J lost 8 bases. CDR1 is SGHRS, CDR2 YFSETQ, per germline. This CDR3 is CASRAGGTDEQFF. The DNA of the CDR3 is TGCGCCAGCAGGGCGGGGGGTACGGATGAGCAGTTCTTC.

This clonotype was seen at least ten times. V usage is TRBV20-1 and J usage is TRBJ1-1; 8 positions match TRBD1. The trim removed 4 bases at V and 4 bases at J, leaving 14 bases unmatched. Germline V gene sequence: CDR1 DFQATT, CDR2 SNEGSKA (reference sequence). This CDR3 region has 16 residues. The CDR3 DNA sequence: TGCAGTGCTATTAAAATTTCTGGACAGGGAGGCACTGAAGCTTTCTTT. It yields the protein CSAIKISGQGGTEAFF.